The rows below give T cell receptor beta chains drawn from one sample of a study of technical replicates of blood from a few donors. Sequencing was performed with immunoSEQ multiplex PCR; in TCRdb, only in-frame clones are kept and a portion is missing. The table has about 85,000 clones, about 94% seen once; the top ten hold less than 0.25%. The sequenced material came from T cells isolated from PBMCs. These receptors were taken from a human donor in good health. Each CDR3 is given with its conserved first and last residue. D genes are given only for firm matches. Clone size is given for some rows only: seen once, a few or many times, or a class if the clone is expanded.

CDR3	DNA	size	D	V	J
CASSIQPRKTSGVYNEQFF	TGTGCCAGTAGTATACAGCCGCGCAAGACTAGCGGGGTTTACAATGAGCAGTTCTTC	.	TRBD2	TRBV19	TRBJ2-1
CASSRAVGTDQETQYF	TGTGCCAGCAGTCGGGCCGTGGGGACAGATCAAGAGACCCAGTACTTC	.	TRBD1	TRBV6-6	TRBJ2-5
CASSPTWNQPQHF	TGTGCCAGCAGTCCTACGTGGAATCAGCCCCAGCATTTT	.	.	TRBV6-6	TRBJ1-5
CASSYVGGAGGEQYF	TGTGCCAGCAGTTACGTCGGGGGAGCGGGGGGCGAGCAGTACTTC	.	TRBD2	TRBV6-5	TRBJ2-7
CASATGGQPQHF	TGTGCCAGCGCTACTGGCGGGCAGCCCCAGCATTTT	.	.	TRBV2	TRBJ1-5
CSVEDSLNSGTGELFF	TGCAGCGTTGAAGATTCCTTAAACAGCGGCACCGGGGAGCTGTTTTTT	.	.	TRBV29-1	TRBJ2-2
CASADLTGFGYGYTF	TGTGCCAGCGCTGACCTGACAGGGTTCGGCTATGGCTACACCTTC	.	TRBD1	TRBV6-1	TRBJ1-2
CASSLDRGNQPQHF	TGTGCCAGCAGCTTAGACAGGGGCAATCAGCCCCAGCATTTT	.	TRBD1	TRBV5-6	TRBJ1-5
CASSLYAAGGTYEQYF	TGTGCCAGCAGCTTATATGCGGCGGGGGGAACCTACGAGCAGTACTTC	.	TRBD2	TRBV11-3	TRBJ2-7
CASSFLAGQSTDTQYF	TGTGCCAGCAGTTTTTTAGCGGGACAGAGCACAGATACGCAGTATTTT	.	.	TRBV27	TRBJ2-3
CASSLEGRGPTEAFF	TGTGCCAGCAGCTTAGAGGGCAGGGGACCCACTGAAGCTTTCTTT	few	.	TRBV7-9	TRBJ1-1
CATMLESHTEAFF	TGTGCCACGATGCTGGAGTCGCACACTGAAGCTTTCTTT	few	.	TRBV19	TRBJ1-1
CASSQVGVGGLSSITF	TGTGCCAGCAGCCAAGTTGGGGTTGGGGGCCTAAGTTCCATAACTTTC	.	.	TRBV4-2	TRBJ2-7
CAWGTGGLRETQYF	TGTGCCTGGGGAACAGGGGGCCTGAGGGAGACCCAGTACTTC	.	TRBD1	TRBV30	TRBJ2-5
CASSNRDSRGGYTF	TGTGCCAGCAGCAACCGGGACAGTCGAGGGGGCTACACCTTC	.	TRBD1	TRBV7-8	TRBJ1-2
CASSLLSGTDTQYF	TGTGCCAGCAGCTTATTGAGTGGTACAGATACGCAGTATTTT	.	.	TRBV7-3	TRBJ2-3
CASSQTTTFSRRGSAEAFF	TGCGCCAGCAGCCAAACAACTACCTTCTCTCGCAGGGGGTCCGCTGAAGCTTTCTTT	.	TRBD1	TRBV4-1	TRBJ1-1
CASSLVGGSGNTEAFF	TGCGCCAGCAGCTTAGTGGGGGGGAGCGGTAACACTGAAGCTTTCTTT	.	.	TRBV5-1	TRBJ1-1
CASSFSPGTTEAFF	TGTGCCAGCAGCTTCAGCCCCGGGACAACTGAAGCTTTCTTT	few	.	TRBV5-6	TRBJ1-1
CAWRHGEYAEAFF	TGTGCCTGGAGGCACGGGGAATACGCTGAAGCTTTCTTT	few	.	TRBV30	TRBJ1-1
CASSLDEREQYF	TGTGCCAGCAGCTTAGATGAACGGGAGCAGTACTTC	.	.	TRBV11-3	TRBJ2-7
CAFRNRGNQPQHF	TGTGCCTTTCGTAACAGGGGGAATCAGCCCCAGCATTTT	.	TRBD1	TRBV5-4	TRBJ1-5
CASSFQGGEQYF	TGTGCCAGCAGTTTCCAAGGGGGCGAGCAGTACTTC	.	.	TRBV27	TRBJ2-7
CASSIEVAGYNEQYF	TGTGCCAGTAGTATAGAGGTAGCGGGATACAACGAGCAGTACTTC	.	TRBD2	TRBV19	TRBJ2-7
CASSEAGATATNEKLFF	TGTGCCAGCAGTGAGGCAGGGGCGACTGCAACTAATGAAAAACTGTTTTTT	.	.	TRBV2	TRBJ1-4
CASLTGVYEQYF	TGCGCCAGCCTGACAGGGGTCTACGAGCAGTACTTC	.	TRBD1	TRBV10-1	TRBJ2-7
CASSPNPGKDNEQFF	TGTGCCAGCTCGCCGAATCCGGGAAAAGACAATGAGCAGTTCTTC	.	.	TRBV28	TRBJ2-1
CANSQSGTSGSAF	TGTGCCAACTCTCAATCCGGGACTAGCGGGAGTGCGTTT	.	TRBD2	TRBV2	TRBJ2-3
CASSSGTGGFNEQFF	TGTGCTAGCAGCTCCGGGACAGGGGGATTCAATGAGCAGTTCTTC	.	TRBD1	TRBV7-7	TRBJ2-1
CASSTRGLTNSPLHF	TGTGCCAGCAGCACCCGGGGACTTACGAATTCACCCCTCCACTTT	.	.	TRBV7-9	TRBJ1-6
CASDDSGTSRGEETQYF	TGTGCCAGCGATGACTCCGGGACTAGTAGAGGAGAAGAGACCCAGTACTTC	.	TRBD2	TRBV2	TRBJ2-5
CASSRYRVTGELFF	TGTGCCAGCAGCCGATACAGGGTCACCGGGGAGCTGTTTTTT	.	.	TRBV14	TRBJ2-2
CASSPGQGFYEQYF	TGTGCCAGCAGCCCGGGACAGGGTTTCTACGAGCAGTACTTC	.	TRBD1	TRBV7-9	TRBJ2-7
CASSIPRDTGELFF	TGTGCCAGCAGCATTCCTCGGGACACCGGGGAGCTGTTTTTT	.	.	TRBV5-6	TRBJ2-2
CASRMNRGGFDQPQHF	TGTGCCAGCAGGATGAACAGGGGAGGTTTCGATCAGCCCCAGCATTTT	.	TRBD1	TRBV27	TRBJ1-5
CASSVAGRGESPLHF	TGTGCCAGCAGCGTAGCTGGGAGGGGCGAATCACCCCTCCACTTT	.	.	TRBV9	TRBJ1-6
CASSLDSLQAQYF	TGTGCCAGCAGCTTAGACAGCCTTCAGGCCCAGTACTTC	.	.	TRBV7-7	TRBJ2-5
CASSPRGSYNSPLHF	TGTGCCAGCAGTCCCAGGGGATCCTATAATTCACCCCTCCACTTT	.	.	TRBV6-4	TRBJ1-6
CASSVSGQLQETQYF	TGTGCCAGCAGCGTGAGTGGACAGTTACAAGAGACCCAGTACTTC	.	.	TRBV9	TRBJ2-5
CASSPGGEQYF	TGTGCCAGCAGCCCGGGGGGCGAGCAGTACTTC	once	TRBD2	TRBV9	TRBJ2-7
CASSTRDGGGGGPQHF	TGTGCCAGCAGCACGCGGGACGGTGGTGGGGGAGGGCCCCAGCATTTT	.	.	TRBV5-6	TRBJ1-5
CASSFRDRTYNEQFF	TGCGCCAGCAGCTTTCGAGACAGAACATACAATGAGCAGTTCTTC	.	.	TRBV5-1	TRBJ2-1
CASKPQGPVFHNEKLFF	TGTGCCAGTAAACCACAGGGTCCCGTCTTTCATAATGAAAAACTGTTTTTT	.	.	TRBV19	TRBJ1-4
CASSLGDSLGDGYTF	TGTGCCAGCAGCTTAGGGGACAGCCTAGGTGATGGCTACACCTTC	once	TRBD1	TRBV7-3	TRBJ1-2
CASSFESYEQYF	TGTGCCAGCAGCTTTGAGTCCTACGAGCAGTACTTC	.	.	TRBV7-9	TRBJ2-7
CASSLDLYSGDGYTF	TGTGCCAGCAGCTTAGATCTTTACTCGGGAGATGGCTACACCTTC	once	.	TRBV11-3	TRBJ1-2
CASSLGTSGSTGQETQYF	TGCGCCAGCAGCCTAGGGACTAGCGGGAGTACTGGCCAAGAGACCCAGTACTTC	.	TRBD2	TRBV5-1	TRBJ2-5
CTSSQGTSGGPGTQYF	TGCACCAGCAGCCAAGGCACTAGCGGGGGGCCGGGGACCCAGTACTTC	.	.	TRBV1	TRBJ2-5